These 13 T cell receptor beta chains were all obtained from the same sample, sequenced in a study of OX40 agonist ivuxolimab in advanced cancers. Sequencing used immunoSEQ multiplex PCR; TCRdb keeps in-frame clones, though not all of them. The repertoire holds around 57,000 clones, with 86% as singletons. Specimen: CD4+ or CD8+ T cells sorted from blood, collected in a trial of the OX40 agonist ivuxolimab. The receptors were gathered from an adult with an advanced solid tumor such as melanoma, head and neck, liver or kidney cancer.

The CDR3 protein is CASSDRGFTNTIYF. The CDR3 coding sequence is TGTGCCAGCAGTGACCGAGGGTTCACAAACACCATATATTTT. The V gene is TRBV25-1, the J gene TRBJ1-3; no clear D. Germline CDR1 reads MGHDK; CDR2 reads SYGVNS. Trimming left V 3 bases short and J 6 bases short, with 12 bases between. The CDR3 has 14 amino acids. Full variable domain (rest looked up from reference TRBV25-1 and TRBJ1-3): EADIYQTPRYLVIGTGKKITLECSQTMGHDKMYWYQQDPGMELHLIHYSYGVNSTEKGDLSSESTVSRIRTEHFPLTLESARPSHTSQYLCASSDRGFTNTIYFGEGSWLTVV.

This chain joins TRBV7-8 and TRBJ2-7, with D perhaps matching TRBD2 (5 bases). Trimming stripped 1 base from V and 2 bases from J, with 15 bases between. The CDR3 sequence is 16 residues long. Germline CDR1 SGHVS, CDR2 FQNEAQ. The CDR3 bases are TGTGCCAGCAGCTTAGTCAACGGGAACAGCCCCTACGAGCAGTACTTC. Translating gives CASSLVNGNSPYEQYF.

This sequence joins TRBV14 and TRBJ1-2; no clear D gene. V shed 4 bases and J shed 1 base, with 10 bases lying between them. The CDR3 spans 14 residues. Germline CDR1 SGHDN, CDR2 FVKESK. The CDR3 DNA follows: TGTGCCAGCAGCCGAAGCGGTGATAACTATGGCTACACCTTC. Amino acid sequence: CASSRSGDNYGYTF.

This chain joins TRBV30 and TRBJ2-1, with 9 bases lining up with TRBD1. Germline V lookup: CDR1 GTSNPN, CDR2 SVGIG (reference sequence). This CDR3 is 14 amino acids long. Trimming removed 2 bases from V and 5 bases from J; junction bases left unmatched: 4. CDR3 in amino acids: CAWSPGQGNNEQFF. CDR3 sequence (DNA): TGTGCCTGGAGTCCGGGACAGGGAAACAATGAGCAGTTCTTC.

In its sample, this clone was seen once. The V call is TRBV5-6, the J call TRBJ2-5; maybe TRBD1 (5 bases). Trimming took off 4 bases at V and 4 bases at J, with 14 bases between the two ends. The CDR3 extends over 14 amino acids. Germline V gene data show CDR1 as SGHDT and CDR2 as YYEEEE. The CDR3 DNA is TGTGCCAGCAGCACCCCACAGGACGGAGAGACCCAGTACTTC. Its translation is CASSTPQDGETQYF.

In its sample, this clone was seen a few times. The gene calls are TRBV18 and TRBJ1-1; the D is unclear. CDR1 is KGHSH, CDR2 LQKENI, per germline. The CDR3 loop spans 12 amino acids. The V gene lost 2 bases and the J gene lost 7 bases, with 8 bases spanning the gap. The CDR3 is CASSPTGDEAFF. CDR3 nucleotide sequence: TGTGCCAGCTCACCAACCGGGGATGAAGCTTTCTTT.

The chain recombines TRBV30 with TRBJ2-7; D remains ambiguous. CDR3 length: 11 amino acids. Trimming shortened V by 1 base and J by 2 bases, and 3 bases separated the two germline ends. Germline V gene lookup returns CDR1 GTSNPN and CDR2 SVGIG (reference sequence). CDR3 residues: CAWSATYEQYF. CDR3 in DNA: TGTGCCTGGAGTGCCACCTACGAGCAGTACTTC.

This clone was observed once. This sequence joins TRBV11-2 and TRBJ2-7; D not resolved. Germline CDR1 and CDR2: SGHAT and FQNNGV. V was trimmed by 5 bases and J by 2 bases, leaving 13 bases between them. This CDR3 comprises 14 residues. The CDR3 loop reads CASSPHIDTYEQYF. The CDR3 DNA reads TGTGCCAGCAGCCCTCATATTGACACCTACGAGCAGTACTTC.

The genes are TRBV2 and TRBJ1-1; D is perhaps TRBD1 (5 bases). CDR3 length equals 13 residues. Trimming stripped 6 bases from V and 0 bases from J, with 8 bases between. Germline CDR1 and CDR2: SNHLY and FYNNEI. The CDR3 reads CASRTELNTEAFF. The DNA for the CDR3 is TGTGCCAGCAGGACAGAGCTGAACACTGAAGCTTTCTTT.

The CDR3 sequence is CASSPLALGQDTQYF. The DNA of the CDR3 is TGCGCCAGCAGTCCCCTGGCCCTAGGGCAAGATACGCAGTATTTT. V gene TRBV10-1 combines with J gene TRBJ2-3; no clear D gene. This CDR3 comprises 15 residues. V lost 5 bases, J lost 5 bases, and 17 bases lay in between. CDR1 is WNHNN and CDR2 is SYGVQD in the germline V gene (reference sequence).

V and J are TRBV12-5 and TRBJ1-1; D unresolved. This CDR3 has 17 amino acids. V shed 1 base and J shed 12 bases, with 27 bases lying between them. Germline CDR1 is LGHNT and CDR2 is FRNRAP. CDR3 nucleotide sequence: TGTGCTAGTGGTTTGGATCCCCCGGCTACCTCCGTCCTGAACACTTTCTTT. This encodes CASGLDPPATSVLNTFF.

This sequence joins TRBV28 and TRBJ2-6; TRBD2 agrees at 7 bases. Trimming at V came to 2 bases and at J to 2 bases, leaving 0 bases not matched to a gene. CDR1 and CDR2 from the germline V gene are MDHEN and SYDVKM. The CDR3 totals 15 residues. The CDR3 sequence: CASSLGGAGANVLTF. In nucleotides, the CDR3 is TGTGCCAGCAGTTTAGGGGGGGCTGGGGCCAACGTCCTGACTTTC.

The chain employs TRBV7-3 and TRBJ1-1; no firm D call. CDR1 and CDR2 from the germline V gene are SGHTA and FQGTGA. This CDR3 region has 17 residues. Trimming removed 5 bases from V and 1 base from J, with 20 bases in between. CDR3 sequence (DNA): TGTGCCAGCAGCCCACGTCATTTTGGCAGACCGAACACTGAAGCTTTCTTT. Translation gives CASSPRHFGRPNTEAFF.